This T cell receptor (beta chain) was obtained from a study of shared clonotypes between healthy human individuals. Repertoires were generated with immunoSEQ multiplex PCR, while TCRdb's copy carries only in-frame clones and drops some. The repertoire holds about 330,000 clones, with around 87% as singletons. Those who donated were healthy HIV-negative adults, with no recent acute infections or vaccinations reported. All the donors were Caucasian adults who lived in Nashville, Tennessee. Study observations and caveats: Generally, naive subsets (rather than memory subsets) showed larger estimated richness.

This clone was found once. What it binds is unknown. Germline V gives CDR1 SGHAT, CDR2 FQNNGV. The length of the CDR3 is 13 residues. The ends were cut back, 0 bases at V and 7 bases at J, with 9 bases in the middle. Input material: memory CD8+ T cells sorted from blood. The subset: CD45RO+ cells pooled with CCR7-negative TemRA cells. This chain connects TRBV11-2 to TRBJ1-2; the D gene is possibly TRBD1 (5 bases). The sequence came from a man younger than 35 in good health. CDR3 in DNA: TGTGCCAGCAGCTTAGATCCGGGGGGTGGCTACACCTTC. This translates into CASSLDPGGGYTF.